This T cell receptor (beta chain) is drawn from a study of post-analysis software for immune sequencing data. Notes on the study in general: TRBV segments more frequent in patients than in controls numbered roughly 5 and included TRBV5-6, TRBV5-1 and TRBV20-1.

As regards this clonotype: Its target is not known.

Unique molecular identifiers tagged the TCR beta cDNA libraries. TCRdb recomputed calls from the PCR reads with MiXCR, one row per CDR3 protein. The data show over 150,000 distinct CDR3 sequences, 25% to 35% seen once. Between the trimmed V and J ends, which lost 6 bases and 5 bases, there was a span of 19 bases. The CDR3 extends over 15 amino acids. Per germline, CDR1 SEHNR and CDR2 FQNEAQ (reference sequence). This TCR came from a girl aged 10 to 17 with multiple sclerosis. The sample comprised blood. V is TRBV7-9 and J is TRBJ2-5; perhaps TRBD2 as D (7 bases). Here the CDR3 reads CASSASTGGWETQYF. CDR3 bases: TGTGCCAGCAGTGCGTCGACGGGGGGCTGGGAGACCCAGTACTTC.